The rows below give T cell receptor beta chains drawn from one sample of a study of shared clonotypes between healthy human individuals. Produced via immunoSEQ multiplex PCR; TCRdb's table is partial and in-frame only. The top ten clones hold over 0.1% of a sample with roughly 2 million clones, about 94% of them seen once. The sample was naive CD4+ T cells sorted from blood. These receptors all stem from a man between 18 and 35 years old in good health. Each CDR3 is given with its conserved first and last residue. Fields, in order: D gene, V gene, J gene, clone size, CDR3 DNA, CDR3 protein. A D gene is named only where the DNA matches it firmly. Clone size is stated in some rows and not others, as once, few, many or a class when expanded.

d_call: TRBD1; v_call: TRBV18; j_call: TRBJ1-2; clone_size: NA; cdr3_nt: TGTGCCACCACAGTTTCGGGGACAGGGACTTACTACACCTTC; cdr3_aa: CATTVSGTGTYYTF
d_call: NA; v_call: TRBV9; j_call: TRBJ2-6; clone_size: NA; cdr3_nt: TGTGCCAGCAGCCCAACCCCCAGGGCCGACTCTGGGGCCAACGTCCTGACTTTC; cdr3_aa: CASSPTPRADSGANVLTF
d_call: NA; v_call: TRBV7-2; j_call: TRBJ1-4; clone_size: NA; cdr3_nt: TGTGCCAGCAGCACGGACGGGAATGAAAAACTGTTTTTT; cdr3_aa: CASSTDGNEKLFF
d_call: NA; v_call: TRBV2; j_call: TRBJ2-2; clone_size: NA; cdr3_nt: TGTGCCAGCAGTGAGACCTACGGTAGCGGGGAGCTGTTTTTT; cdr3_aa: CASSETYGSGELFF
d_call: TRBD1; v_call: TRBV2; j_call: TRBJ1-5; clone_size: NA; cdr3_nt: TGTGCCAGCAGCGGACAGGGGGGATCGAGCAATCAGCCCCAGCATTTT; cdr3_aa: CASSGQGGSSNQPQHF
d_call: NA; v_call: TRBV29-1; j_call: TRBJ1-3; clone_size: once; cdr3_nt: TGCAGCGTTGAAGGCAGAGGAAACACCATATATTTT; cdr3_aa: CSVEGRGNTIYF
d_call: NA; v_call: TRBV7-2; j_call: TRBJ2-1; clone_size: NA; cdr3_nt: TGTGCCAGCAGCTTAGTAACAGGGAATGAGCAGTTCTTC; cdr3_aa: CASSLVTGNEQFF
d_call: TRBD1; v_call: TRBV18; j_call: TRBJ2-7; clone_size: NA; cdr3_nt: TGTGCCAGCTCCCTGGGACAGTCCTACGAGCAGTACTTC; cdr3_aa: CASSLGQSYEQYF
d_call: NA; v_call: TRBV6-6; j_call: TRBJ2-5; clone_size: NA; cdr3_nt: TGTGCCAGCAGTTACAGGCAAGAGACCCAGTACTTC; cdr3_aa: CASSYRQETQYF
d_call: NA; v_call: TRBV5-1; j_call: TRBJ2-5; clone_size: NA; cdr3_nt: TGCGCCAGCAGCTTGGGTGGGACTCCGCAGGAGACCCAGTACTTC; cdr3_aa: CASSLGGTPQETQYF
d_call: TRBD2; v_call: TRBV7-2; j_call: TRBJ2-5; clone_size: NA; cdr3_nt: TGTGCCAGCAGCTTTCGACTAGCGGGAGGGCCTCAAGAGACCCAGTACTTC; cdr3_aa: CASSFRLAGGPQETQYF
d_call: NA; v_call: TRBV4-2; j_call: TRBJ1-1; clone_size: NA; cdr3_nt: TGTGCCAGCAGCCAAGACCGAAGGTGGGAGGGCACTGAAGCTTTCTTT; cdr3_aa: CASSQDRRWEGTEAFF
d_call: TRBD1; v_call: TRBV2; j_call: TRBJ1-3; clone_size: NA; cdr3_nt: TGTGCCAGCAGTGACGGGACAGGGTCTGGAAACACCATATATTTT; cdr3_aa: CASSDGTGSGNTIYF
d_call: NA; v_call: TRBV13; j_call: TRBJ1-1; clone_size: once; cdr3_nt: TGTGCCAGCAGCTCCGACTGGGTAACTGAAGCTTTCTTT; cdr3_aa: CASSSDWVTEAFF